The 9 T cell receptor beta chains reported below all come from one sample, sequenced in a study of a mutant IDH1 vaccine in newly diagnosed glioma. Sequencing was performed with immunoSEQ multiplex PCR; in TCRdb, only in-frame clones are kept and a portion is missing. The sample shows about 68,000 clones, 79% of them seen only once. Time point reported: baseline, week 1 (first vaccination visit). The treatment here: pre-vaccination baseline after standard-of-care therapy. This specimen was PBMCs, taken from a glioma patient treated with radiotherapy, temozolomide or both. These TCRs come from a man aged 50 or older with glioma.

This clone has a single count. This sequence joins TRBV5-6 and TRBJ1-1; 10 bases are shared with TRBD1. Germline V gene sequence: CDR1 SGHDT, CDR2 YYEEEE. The CDR3 spans 18 residues. The V segment lost 2 bases and the J segment 4 bases; nucleotides outside the gene matches: 14. This CDR3 is CASSFGTGVYYLSTEAFF. CDR3 DNA: TGTGCCAGCAGCTTCGGGACAGGGGTGTATTATCTGAGCACTGAAGCTTTCTTT.

The J gene is TRBJ2-7, the V gene TRBV5-6; TRBD2 might be the D (5 bases). Germline V gene data show CDR1 as SGHDT and CDR2 as YYEEEE. This CDR3 comprises 13 residues. V was trimmed by 4 bases and J by 4 bases, leaving 12 bases between them. The CDR3 sequence: CASSHGITYEQYF. The CDR3 nucleotides read TGTGCCAGCAGCCACGGGATAACATACGAGCAGTACTTC.

This sequence joins TRBV5-1 and TRBJ2-7; D gene unclear. V lost 2 bases and J lost 3, with 12 bases in between. Germline V gene lookup returns CDR1 SGHRS and CDR2 YFSETQ. The CDR3 extends over 14 amino acids. The CDR3 is CASSFGRAVYEQYF. The CDR3 DNA reads TGCGCCAGCAGCTTCGGTCGGGCAGTCTACGAGCAGTACTTC.

The chain employs TRBV27 and TRBJ1-1; a possible D gene is TRBD1 (5 bases). This CDR3 region has 13 residues. Germline V gives CDR1 MNHEY, CDR2 SMNVEV (reference sequence). V was trimmed by 4 bases and J by 1 base, leaving 7 bases between them. Here the CDR3 reads CASSYRPNTEAFF. The CDR3 region has the DNA TGTGCCAGCAGTTACAGGCCGAACACTGAAGCTTTCTTT.

With regard to this clone: This CDR3 is also generated by other DNA sequences in the sample. The J gene is TRBJ2-5, the V gene TRBV2; 7 bases agree with TRBD2. From germline, CDR1 is SNHLY and CDR2 FYNNEI. The CDR3 length is 15 residues. Trimming cost V 6 bases and J 0 bases; bases outside gene matches: 7. The CDR3 DNA reads as TGTGCCAGCAGCGGGGGGACTTCGTACCAAGAGACCCAGTACTTC. Its protein product is CASSGGTSYQETQYF.

The rearrangement uses TRBV4-3 and TRBJ2-7; possible D gene TRBD2, 5 bases. The CDR3 is 15 amino acids. Per germline, CDR1 LGHNA and CDR2 YSLEER. V shed 0 bases and J shed 5 bases, with 14 bases lying between them. The CDR3 loop reads CASSQDLRARHEQYF. As DNA, the CDR3 is TGCGCCAGCAGCCAAGATCTGCGGGCGCGGCACGAGCAGTACTTC.

The chain is built from TRBV30 and TRBJ1-1; 7 positions agree with TRBD1. The CDR3 covers 12 residues. The ends lost 1 base at V and 6 bases at J; junction bases unmatched: 2. The germline V gene encodes CDR1 GTSNPN and CDR2 SVGIG (reference sequence). The DNA of the CDR3 is TGTGCCTGGAGTGACAGGGGTGCTGAAGCTTTCTTT. As protein: CAWSDRGAEAFF. Full variable domain (remainder filled in from reference TRBV30 and TRBJ1-1): SQTIHQWPATLVQPVGSPLSLECTVEGTSNPNLYWYRQAAGRGLQLLFYSVGIGQISSEVPQNLSASRPQDRQFILSSKKLLLSDSGFYLCAWSDRGAEAFFGQGTRLTVV.

V gene TRBV20-1 combines with J gene TRBJ2-5, with 7 bases that match TRBD1. The CDR3 consists of 11 residues. Germline values: CDR1 DFQATT, CDR2 SNEGSKA (reference sequence). Germline trimming cut 7 bases from V and 2 bases from J; bases unmatched to any gene: 1. In DNA form, the CDR3 reads TGCAGTGGGGGACAGCAAGAGACCCAGTACTTC. Translating it yields CSGGQQETQYF.

This clone occurred a few times. The chain links TRBV19 to TRBJ2-7; D is possibly TRBD1 (6 bases). Deletions cut 3 bases from V and 2 bases from J, with 11 bases between. The CDR3 runs 14 residues. CDR1 is LNHDA, CDR2 SQIVND, per germline (reference sequence). As DNA, the CDR3 is TGTGCCAGTAGTATCCGGGACACCACCTACGAGCAGTACTTC. Translation: CASSIRDTTYEQYF. The entire variable domain, with the rest obtained from reference TRBV19 and TRBJ2-7, is as follows: DGGITQSPKYLFRKEGQNVTLSCEQNLNHDAMYWYRQDPGQGLRLIYYSQIVNDFQKGDIAEGYSVSREKKESFPLTVTSAQKNPTAFYLCASSIRDTTYEQYFGPGTRLTVT.